This TCR beta chain appears in the sequencing data of a study of Ad26.COV2.S vaccination and SARS-CoV-2 variants. CDR1 is KGHDR and CDR2 is SFDVKD in the germline V gene. V dropped 3 bases and J dropped 0 bases, with 12 bases sitting between them. The CDR3 loop spans 16 amino acids. Here immunoSEQ multiplex PCR was the method, and the copy in TCRdb shows in-frame clones only, minus some. The table records approximately 340,000 clones, 70% to 90% of them present only once. General study findings and limits: Vaccine recipients and placebo recipients showed similar non-spike TCR breadth.

Comment on this clone: The antigen remains undetermined.

Treatment defined: roughly 20 received Ad26.COV2.S at low or high dose, single or two shots; about 5 received placebo; per-sample allocation not given. The study sampled participants on day 63 after the first vaccine or placebo injection. The input for sequencing was peripheral blood, taken in a trial of Ad26.COV2.S vaccine versus placebo. The origin of this receptor is a person aged 18 to 59 who received the Ad26.COV2.S COVID-19 vaccine or a placebo. This rearrangement joins TRBV24-1 to TRBJ2-3, with TRBD2 as a possible D gene (5 bases). CDR3 loop: CATSDTGSASTDTQYF. The CDR3 DNA reads as TGTGCCACCAGTGATACGGGGTCCGCTAGCACAGATACGCAGTATTTT.